The clone carrying this T cell receptor beta chain was recorded many times. What it binds is not known. The sample comes from a study of Graves' ophthalmopathy and Graves' hyperthyroidism. The wider study: Peripheral blood sampling preceded any treatment and occurred at initial diagnosis. Overall study results and limits: The 13-signature model separated ophthalmopathy from stable hyperthyroidism at around 88% sensitivity and nearly 82% specificity.

Presentation of ophthalmopathy in the donors involved moderate-to-severe activity, CAS ≥3, NOSPECS ≥4 and a duration under 3 months. Each diagnosis was determined on the basis of clinical symptoms, serum thyroxine, TRAb, thyroid ultrasound and orbital computed tomography. Beta-chain TCR CDR3 regions were amplified from RNA transcripts. Amplification began with first-round RT-PCR using HTBI primers, then second-round multiplex PCR was performed. TCRdb reanalysed the multiplex PCR reads using MiXCR and keeps one entry per CDR3 protein. The sample contains about half a million distinct CDR3 sequences, about 15% of which appear only once. The CDR3 is made up of 11 amino acids. The V and J ends lost 3 bases and 8 bases respectively, with 7 bases between them. Per germline, CDR1 GTSNPN and CDR2 SVGIG (reference sequence).

Sequenced material: blood. The sequence was collected from a woman aged 25 to 39 with Graves' ophthalmopathy. The chain is built from TRBV30 and TRBJ2-2, with TRBD1 as a possible D gene (6 bases). This chain's CDR3 is CAWRDRGELFF. CDR3 DNA: TGTGCCTGGAGAGACAGGGGGGAGCTGTTTTTT.